These 20 T cell receptor beta chains originate from one sample sequenced in a study of cytomegalovirus exposure and HLA in healthy donors. The PCR used 60 Vbeta and 13 Jbeta primers. Using immunoSEQ multiplex PCR, the repertoire was profiled, and TCRdb retains in-frame clones only, with some absent. The sample contains some 170,000 clones, 70% to 90% of which appear only once. Sequencing was done on a sample of PBMCs. These receptors came from a woman in her 30s in good health and CMV-seronegative.

This clone occurred a few times. The chain uses TRBV5-1 and TRBJ2-2, with 9 bases lining up with TRBD2. In germline, CDR1 is SGHRS, CDR2 YFSETQ. The CDR3 covers 16 residues. The V gene end was trimmed by 1 base and the J gene end by 4 bases; junction bases not matched to a gene: 5. The CDR3 protein is CASSLRGTSPTGELFF. The CDR3 DNA reads as TGCGCCAGCAGCTTGCGTGGGACTAGCCCCACCGGGGAGCTGTTTTTT.

On this clone itself: A junction end diverges from the germline sequence, so it may reflect a read error. This chain connects TRBV7-9 to TRBJ2-7, with 7 bases identical to TRBD2. The CDR3 runs 14 residues. Per the germline V gene, CDR1 is SEHNR and CDR2 is FQNEAQ (reference sequence). The CDR3, as DNA: TGTTCCAGCAGCTCGTTAGGTAGCGGGCCCGAGCAGTACTTC. It codes for CSSSSLGSGPEQYF.

The V call is TRBV6-5, the J call TRBJ2-7, with D possibly matching TRBD2 (6 bases). This CDR3 region has 15 residues. The V and J ends lost 2 bases and 1 base respectively, with 12 bases between them. Germline values: CDR1 MNHEY, CDR2 SVGAGI. The CDR3 nucleotides read TGTGCCAGCAGTTACGGGGGGAGACCATCCTACGAGCAGTACTTC. Its translation: CASSYGGRPSYEQYF.

The CDR3: CASTPGTALTYEQYF. DNA for the CDR3: TGTGCCAGCACCCCTGGGACAGCACTTACCTACGAGCAGTACTTC. V and J are TRBV6-1 and TRBJ2-7, with 7 bases lining up with TRBD1. Germline trimming cut 7 bases from V and 2 bases from J; bases unmatched to any gene: 11. Per germline, CDR1 MNHNS and CDR2 SASEGT. The CDR3 spans 15 residues.

This chain's CDR3 is CASRAERVSYEQYF. The CDR3 DNA sequence: TGTGCCAGCAGGGCCGAGCGGGTCTCCTACGAGCAGTACTTC. This sequence joins TRBV6-6 and TRBJ2-7; perhaps TRBD2 as D (6 bases). There are 14 residues in the CDR3. Deletions cut 6 bases from V and 0 bases from J, with 12 bases between. CDR1 is MNHNY, CDR2 SVGAGI, per germline (reference sequence).

The genes are TRBV10-3 and TRBJ2-7, with 9 bases matching TRBD1. From germline, CDR1 is ENHRY and CDR2 SYGVKD. CDR3 length: 13 amino acids. With 6 bases clipped from V and 2 bases from J, the junction kept 2 bases outside the gene matches. The CDR3: CAIRQGAAYEQYF. Written as DNA, the CDR3 is TGTGCCATCAGACAGGGGGCCGCCTACGAGCAGTACTTC.

This clone appeared a single time. The rearrangement joins TRBV7-2 to TRBJ2-7, with D hard to call. The CDR3 is 15 amino acids. Deletions cut 2 bases from V and 0 bases from J, with 11 bases between. CDR1 SGHTA and CDR2 FQGNSA come from the germline V gene. The CDR3 loop is CASSLTPLSSYEQYF. CDR3 DNA: TGTGCCAGCAGCTTAACCCCCCTTAGCTCCTACGAGCAGTACTTC.

To note about this clone: Other nucleotide sequences from this sample produce the same CDR3. This chain joins TRBV21-1 and TRBJ1-1; the tabulated D call, TRBD1, remains unverified against the DNA. TRBV21-1 is noted as a pseudogene. The CDR3 has 16 amino acids. The CDR3 spells CASSKGAGTIGTEAFF. In nucleotides, the CDR3 is TGTGCCAGCAGCAAGGGTGCAGGGACAATAGGCACTGAAGCTTTCTTT.

This chain joins TRBV6-5 and TRBJ2-7; 7 bases line up with TRBD1. CDR3 size: 14 residues. Germline-derived CDR1 and CDR2 are MNHEY and SVGAGI. The trim removed 5 bases at V and 2 bases at J, leaving 6 bases unmatched. The CDR3 reads CASSLQGMTYEQYF. CDR3 DNA: TGTGCCAGCAGTCTACAGGGGATGACCTACGAGCAGTACTTC.

The gene calls are TRBV29-1 and TRBJ1-2; unclear D gene. The CDR3 loop spans 14 amino acids. V was pared by 4 bases and J by 0 bases, with 12 bases between. Germline V gives CDR1 SQVTM, CDR2 ANQGSEA. The CDR3 region is CSVATSSANYGYTF. CDR3 nucleotides: TGCAGCGTTGCTACGTCAAGTGCTAACTATGGCTACACCTTC.

This chain joins TRBV7-6 and TRBJ1-2; 7 bases align to TRBD1. J lost 5 bases, V lost 5 bases, and 8 bases had no gene match. CDR3 length equals 14 residues. CDR1 SGHVS and CDR2 FNYEAQ come from the germline V gene. This CDR3 reads CASSRTGLGYGYTF. For the CDR3, the DNA is TGTGCCAGCAGCAGGACAGGATTGGGATATGGCTACACCTTC.

The chain employs TRBV6-1 and TRBJ1-2, with D perhaps matching TRBD1 (6 bases). The CDR3 consists of 15 residues. The V end lost 7 bases, the J end lost 0 bases, and 15 bases lay between the germline ends. Germline loops: CDR1 MNHNS, CDR2 SASEGT. The CDR3 protein is CASTTGTRANYGYTF. The CDR3 DNA is TGTGCCAGCACGACCGGGACAAGGGCTAACTATGGCTACACCTTC.

The V call is TRBV11-2, the J call TRBJ1-4, with 9 bases identical to TRBD1. The CDR3 totals 17 residues. CDR1 and CDR2 from the germline V gene are SGHAT and FQNNGV. J was trimmed by 7 bases and V by 4 bases; bases with no gene match: 13. The CDR3 sequence: CASSSGQGQYSVEKLFF. The CDR3, as DNA: TGTGCCAGCAGCTCAGGACAGGGGCAGTATTCAGTTGAAAAACTGTTTTTT.

The gene calls are TRBV7-2 and TRBJ2-7; 9 bases line up with TRBD2. The V gene end was trimmed by 2 bases and the J gene end by 1 base; junction bases not matched to a gene: 3. CDR1 and CDR2 from the germline V gene are SGHTA and FQGNSA. This CDR3 contains 15 residues. The CDR3 DNA reads TGTGCCAGCAGCTTAAACGCGGGGGGGTCCTACGAGCAGTACTTC. This encodes CASSLNAGGSYEQYF.

The chain recombines TRBV5-1 with TRBJ2-7, with 11 positions matching TRBD2. The CDR3 is 14 residues long. The trim removed 7 bases at V and 3 bases at J, leaving 6 bases unmatched. The germline CDR1 and CDR2 sequences are SGHRS and YFSETQ. Here the CDR3 DNA reads TGCGCCAGCGGAGCCGGGACTAGCGGCTACGAGCAGTACTTC. Its translation is CASGAGTSGYEQYF.

The chain carries TRBV28 and TRBJ1-3, with 7 bases that match TRBD1. This CDR3 comprises 15 residues. Germline CDR1 is MDHEN and CDR2 is SYDVKM. The V segment lost 6 bases and the J segment 4 bases; nucleotides outside the gene matches: 9. CDR3 sequence reads: CASRGTVRAGNTIYF. The CDR3 DNA reads as TGTGCCAGCAGGGGGACAGTAAGGGCCGGAAACACCATATATTTT.

A word on this clone: Other DNA sequences in this sample translate to the same CDR3. The V call is TRBV19, the J call TRBJ2-3; unclear D gene. V was shortened by 1 base and J by 2 bases, with 4 bases between the two germline ends. The CDR3 has 13 residues. Germline CDR1 LNHDA, CDR2 SQIVND (reference sequence). DNA of the CDR3: TGTGCCAGTAGTATAGTCGTCACAGATACGCAGTATTTT. It is translated as CASSIVVTDTQYF.

Details on this clone: One end of the junction is discordant with germline, which a read error may explain. The chain combines TRBV7-9 with TRBJ2-7; TRBD1 matches 12 bases. The CDR3 has 15 amino acids. Germline V gene sequence: CDR1 SEHNR, CDR2 FQNEAQ (reference sequence). CDR3 loop: CSSSLVGQGAFEQYF. The CDR3 coding sequence is TGTTCCAGCAGCTTAGTGGGACAGGGGGCTTTCGAGCAGTACTTC.

In its sample, this clone was seen a few times. The gene calls are TRBV7-9 and TRBJ2-7; 9 bases agree with TRBD1. V shed 7 bases, J shed 4 bases, and the junction held 5 bases outside the gene matches. The CDR3 is 13 residues long. Germline CDR1 is SEHNR and CDR2 is FQNEAQ (reference sequence). This CDR3 reads CASNTGTGYEQYF. The CDR3 bases are TGTGCCAGCAACACCGGGACAGGGTACGAGCAGTACTTC.

With respect to this clone: Other DNA sequences within the sample encode an identical CDR3. The rearrangement uses TRBV13 and TRBJ2-7; D might be TRBD2 (5 bases). The CDR3 consists of 13 residues. Germline V gives CDR1 PRHDT, CDR2 FYEKMQ (reference sequence). V lost 1 base to trimming and J lost 5 bases, with 9 bases between them. CDR3 sequence: CASSLVPGNEQYF. Here the CDR3 DNA reads TGTGCCAGCAGCTTAGTTCCGGGGAACGAGCAGTACTTC.